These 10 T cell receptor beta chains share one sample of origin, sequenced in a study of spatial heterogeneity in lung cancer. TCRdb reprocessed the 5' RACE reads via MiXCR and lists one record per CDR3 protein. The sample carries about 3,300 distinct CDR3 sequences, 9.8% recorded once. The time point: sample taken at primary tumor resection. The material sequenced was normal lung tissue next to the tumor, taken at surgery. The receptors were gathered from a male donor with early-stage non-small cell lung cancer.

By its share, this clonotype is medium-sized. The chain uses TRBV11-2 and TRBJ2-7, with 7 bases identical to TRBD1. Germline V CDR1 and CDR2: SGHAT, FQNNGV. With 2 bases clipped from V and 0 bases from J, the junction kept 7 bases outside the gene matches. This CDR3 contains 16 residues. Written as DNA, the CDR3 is TGTGCCAGCAGCTTAAGTTTGGGACAGTCCTCCTACGAGCAGTACTTC. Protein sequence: CASSLSLGQSSYEQYF.

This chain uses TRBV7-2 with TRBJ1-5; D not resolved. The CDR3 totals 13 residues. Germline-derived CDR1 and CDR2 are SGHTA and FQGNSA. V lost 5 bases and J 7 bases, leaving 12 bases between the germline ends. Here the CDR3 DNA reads TGTGCCAGCAGCCCCGAGACGGGACAGCCCCAGCATTTT. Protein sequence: CASSPETGQPQHF.

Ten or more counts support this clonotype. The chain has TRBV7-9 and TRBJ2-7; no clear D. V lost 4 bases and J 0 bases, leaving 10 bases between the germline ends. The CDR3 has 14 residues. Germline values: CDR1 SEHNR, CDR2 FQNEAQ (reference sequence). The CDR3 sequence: CASSSFQSSYEQYF. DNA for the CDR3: TGTGCCAGCAGCTCCTTCCAGAGCTCCTACGAGCAGTACTTC. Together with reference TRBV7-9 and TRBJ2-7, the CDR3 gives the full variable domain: DTGVSQNPRHKITKRGQNVTFRCDPISEHNRLYWYRQTLGQGPEFLTYFQNEAQLEKSRLLSDRFSAERPKGSFSTLEIQRTEQGDSAMYLCASSSFQSSYEQYFGPGTRLTVT.

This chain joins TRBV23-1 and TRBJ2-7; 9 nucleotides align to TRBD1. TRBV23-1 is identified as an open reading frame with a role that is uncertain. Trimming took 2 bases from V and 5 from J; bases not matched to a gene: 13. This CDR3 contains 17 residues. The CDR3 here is CASSQATAGDRAHEQYF. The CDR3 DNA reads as TGCGCCAGCAGTCAAGCTACCGCCGGGGACAGGGCCCACGAGCAGTACTTC.

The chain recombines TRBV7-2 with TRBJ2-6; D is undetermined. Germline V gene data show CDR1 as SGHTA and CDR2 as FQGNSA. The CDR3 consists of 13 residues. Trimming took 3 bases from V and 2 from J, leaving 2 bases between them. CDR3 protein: CASSFPGANVLTF. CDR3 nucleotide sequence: TGTGCCAGCAGCTTTCCTGGGGCCAACGTCCTGACTTTC.

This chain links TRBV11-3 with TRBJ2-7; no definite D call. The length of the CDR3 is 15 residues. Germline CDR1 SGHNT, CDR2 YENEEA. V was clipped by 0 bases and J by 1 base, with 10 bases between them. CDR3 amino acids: CASSLESPGSYEQYF. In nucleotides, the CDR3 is TGTGCCAGCAGCTTAGAATCGCCCGGATCCTACGAGCAGTACTTC.

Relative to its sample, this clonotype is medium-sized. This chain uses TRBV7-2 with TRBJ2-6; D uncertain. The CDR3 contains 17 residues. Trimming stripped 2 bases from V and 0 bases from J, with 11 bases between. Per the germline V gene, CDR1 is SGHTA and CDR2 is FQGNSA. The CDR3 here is CASSLYLNPSGANVLTF. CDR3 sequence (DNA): TGTGCCAGCAGCTTATATCTCAACCCCTCTGGGGCCAACGTCCTGACTTTC.

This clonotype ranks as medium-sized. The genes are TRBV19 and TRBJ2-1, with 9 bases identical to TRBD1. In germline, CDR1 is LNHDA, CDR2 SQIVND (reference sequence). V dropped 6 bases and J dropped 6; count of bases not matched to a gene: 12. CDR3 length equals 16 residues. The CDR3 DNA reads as TGTGCCAGTAGGATATCAACAGGGGGCCCCTCCAATGAGCAGTTCTTC. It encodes CASRISTGGPSNEQFF.

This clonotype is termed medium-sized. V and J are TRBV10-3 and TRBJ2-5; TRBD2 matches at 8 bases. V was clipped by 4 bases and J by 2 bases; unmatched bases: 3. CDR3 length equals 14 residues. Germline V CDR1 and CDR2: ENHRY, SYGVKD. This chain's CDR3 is CAISGVAGQETQYF. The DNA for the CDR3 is TGTGCCATCAGTGGGGTAGCGGGGCAAGAGACCCAGTACTTC.

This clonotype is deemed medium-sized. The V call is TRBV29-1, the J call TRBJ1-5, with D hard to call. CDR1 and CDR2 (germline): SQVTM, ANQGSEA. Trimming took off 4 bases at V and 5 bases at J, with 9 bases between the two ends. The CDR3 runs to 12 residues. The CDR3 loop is CSVALGDQPQHF. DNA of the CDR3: TGCAGCGTTGCTCTGGGCGATCAGCCCCAGCATTTT.